The 10 T cell receptor beta chains below all came from one sample that was sequenced in a study of blood T cell repertoires in COVID-19. Assay: immunoSEQ multiplex PCR; the TCRdb copy retains only in-frame clones and omits some. Of about 150,000 clones in the sample, under 90% were seen once. Input material: peripheral blood. The receptors here all came from a human donor in a cohort sampled during active COVID-19.

This clone turned up a few times. The V gene is TRBV5-1, the J gene TRBJ1-3; D is unresolved. Trimming shortened V by 4 bases and J by 0 bases, and 11 bases separated the two germline ends. The CDR3 length is 15 residues. The germline V gene encodes CDR1 SGHRS and CDR2 YFSETQ. The CDR3 DNA is TGCGCCAGCAGCCTCCAGGCGAGCTCTGGAAACACCATATATTTT. The encoded protein is CASSLQASSGNTIYF. The complete variable domain, with remaining parts taken from reference TRBV5-1 and TRBJ1-3, reads KAGVTQTPRYLIKTRGQQVTLSCSPISGHRSVSWYQQTPGQGLQFLFEYFSETQRNKGNFPGRFSGRQFSNSRSEMNVSTLELGDSALYLCASSLQASSGNTIYFGEGSWLTVV.

This clone has just a few counts. CDR3 region: CASSGRTSGGSLDTQYF. DNA of the CDR3: TGTGCCAGTAGTGGACGGACTAGCGGGGGGTCCCTAGATACGCAGTATTTT. The chain carries TRBV19 and TRBJ2-3; 14 bases line up with TRBD2. The CDR3 runs 17 residues. V gave up 5 bases and J gave up 5 bases; unmatched junction bases: 9. Germline V gives CDR1 LNHDA, CDR2 SQIVND (reference sequence).

This clone was seen once. V and J are TRBV11-3 and TRBJ1-6, with D maybe TRBD1 (5 bases). The ends were cut back, 3 bases at V and 4 bases at J, with 13 bases in the middle. From germline, CDR1 is SGHNT and CDR2 YENEEA. The CDR3 runs to 16 residues. CDR3 in DNA: TGTGCCAGCAGCTTGGGGGGGTCCCTTTATAATTCACCCCTCCACTTT. Protein: CASSLGGSLYNSPLHF. The full variable domain, with the rest looked up from reference TRBV11-3 and TRBJ1-6, is EAGVVQSPRYKIIEKKQPVAFWCNPISGHNTLYWYLQNLGQGPELLIRYENEEAVDDSQLPKDRFSAERLKGVDSTLKIQPAELGDSAVYLCASSLGGSLYNSPLHFGNGTRLTVT.

The V gene is TRBV9, the J gene TRBJ2-3, with 12 bases matching TRBD2. The CDR3 length is 17 residues. The V gene's germline CDR1 is SGDLS and CDR2 YYNGEE. V was pared by 3 bases and J by 2 bases, with 7 bases of the junction left unmatched. CDR3 sequence (DNA): TGTGCCAGCAGCGCCCTAGCGGGGGGGCGAGACACAGATACGCAGTATTTT. This encodes CASSALAGGRDTDTQYF.

The V gene is TRBV30, the J gene TRBJ1-2; 8 bases align to TRBD1. J lost 5 bases, V lost 0 bases, and 8 bases had no gene match. The CDR3 covers 15 residues. Germline CDR1 reads GTSNPN; CDR2 reads SVGIG (reference sequence). The CDR3 nucleotides are TGTGCCTGGAGTGTAAGGAGACAGGGGAAGTATGGCTACACCTTC. This encodes CAWSVRRQGKYGYTF.

This rearrangement joins TRBV5-4 to TRBJ1-5; TRBD1 is a possible D gene (5 bases). The CDR3 is made up of 12 amino acids. The germline CDR1 and CDR2 sequences are SGHNT and YYREEE (reference sequence). V was shortened by 7 bases and J by 5 bases, with 10 bases between the two germline ends. Here the CDR3 reads CASGRVDQPQHF. The CDR3 DNA follows: TGTGCCAGCGGCAGGGTTGATCAGCCCCAGCATTTT. Supplemented by reference TRBV5-4 and TRBJ1-5, the full variable domain reads ETGVTQSPTHLIKTRGQQVTLRCSSQSGHNTVSWYQQALGQGPQFIFQYYREEENGRGNFPPRFSGLQFPNYSSELNVNALELDDSALYLCASGRVDQPQHFGDGTRLSIL.

This clone is a singleton in its sample. CDR3: CASGAVIADRSDGYTF. CDR3 in DNA: TGTGCCAGTGGGGCAGTGATCGCCGACCGTAGTGATGGCTACACCTTC. The V call is TRBV2, the J call TRBJ1-2; tentative D call: TRBD1 (5 bases). The CDR3 sequence is 16 residues long. Germline V gives CDR1 SNHLY, CDR2 FYNNEI. Trimming took 9 bases from V and 6 from J, leaving 26 bases between them.

The chain uses TRBV5-1 and TRBJ1-1; TRBD1 agrees at 11 bases. The CDR3 is made up of 15 amino acids. Germline V gene sequence: CDR1 SGHRS, CDR2 YFSETQ. Germline trimming cut 2 bases from V and 3 bases from J; bases unmatched to any gene: 3. CDR3 DNA: TGCGCCAGCAGCTTAGGACAGGGGGCCCACACTGAAGCTTTCTTT. Amino acids: CASSLGQGAHTEAFF. The variable domain in full, with the rest retrieved from reference TRBV5-1 and TRBJ1-1, is KAGVTQTPRYLIKTRGQQVTLSCSPISGHRSVSWYQQTPGQGLQFLFEYFSETQRNKGNFPGRFSGRQFSNSRSEMNVSTLELGDSALYLCASSLGQGAHTEAFFGQGTRLTVV.

J is TRBJ1-1 and V is TRBV28; TRBD1 matches 9 bases. J lost 7 bases, V lost 5 bases, and 5 bases had no gene match. The V gene's germline CDR1 is MDHEN and CDR2 SYDVKM. The CDR3 length is 13 residues. The CDR3 nucleotides read TGTGCCAGCAGTGCGGGACAGGGAGGTGAAGCTTTCTTT. This codes for CASSAGQGGEAFF.

The chain joins TRBV18 to TRBJ1-1, with 9 bases matching TRBD1. J gave up 3 bases and V 5 bases, and 10 bases lay outside the gene matches. The germline gives CDR1 KGHSH, CDR2 LQKENI. This CDR3 is built from 16 residues. CDR3 in amino acids: CASSNTGGGGDTEAFF. The CDR3, as DNA: TGTGCCAGCTCAAACACAGGGGGCGGAGGGGACACTGAAGCTTTCTTT.